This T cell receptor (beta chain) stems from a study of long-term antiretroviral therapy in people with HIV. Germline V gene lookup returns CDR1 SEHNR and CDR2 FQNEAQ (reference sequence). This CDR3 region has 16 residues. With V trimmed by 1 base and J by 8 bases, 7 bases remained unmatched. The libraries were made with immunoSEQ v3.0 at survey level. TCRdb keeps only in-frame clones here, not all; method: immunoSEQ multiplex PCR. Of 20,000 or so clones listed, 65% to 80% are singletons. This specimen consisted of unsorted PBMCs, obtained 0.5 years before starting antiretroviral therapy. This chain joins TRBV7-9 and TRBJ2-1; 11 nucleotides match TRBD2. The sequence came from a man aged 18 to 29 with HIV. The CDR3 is CASSLEGSGRAHEQFF. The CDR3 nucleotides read TGTGCCAGCAGCTTAGAAGGTAGCGGGAGGGCGCATGAGCAGTTCTTC. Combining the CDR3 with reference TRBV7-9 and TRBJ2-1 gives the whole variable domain DTGVSQNPRHKITKRGQNVTFRCDPISEHNRLYWYRQTLGQGPEFLTYFQNEAQLEKSRLLSDRFSAERPKGSFSTLEIQRTEQGDSAMYLCASSLEGSGRAHEQFFGPGTRLTVL.